The rows below give T cell receptor beta chains drawn from one sample of a study of beta chain features in type 1 diabetes. The method was immunoSEQ multiplex PCR; TCRdb's version includes in-frame clones alone and lacks a portion of them. The sample has 150,000 to 200,000 clones; around 63% are singletons. Sequenced sample: naive CD4+ T cells from blood. The receptor set was obtained from a man aged 25 to 45 with type 1 diabetes. CDR3s include the opening cysteine and the closing phenylalanine or tryptophan. D genes are given only for firm matches. The size of a clone is reported for some rows only, either as once, few or many, or as a class for expanded clones.

TRBV5-6	TRBJ1-2	TRBD1	few	CASSLGQGYYGYTF	TGTGCCAGCAGCTTGGGACAGGGCTACTATGGCTACACCTTC
TRBV30	TRBJ1-1	NA	NA	CAWSVGRAFF	TGTGCCTGGAGTGTGGGGCGTGCTTTCTTT
TRBV6-6	TRBJ2-7	TRBD1	NA	CASSFTTGSYEQYF	TGTGCCAGCAGTTTCACGACAGGGTCCTACGAGCAGTACTTC
TRBV19	TRBJ2-7	NA	NA	CASSIRQGYEQYF	TGTGCCAGTAGTATCCGGCAGGGCTACGAGCAGTACTTC
TRBV9	TRBJ1-2	NA	NA	CASSNNRDGAYGYTF	TGTGCCAGCAGCAACAACAGGGACGGGGCCTATGGCTACACCTTC
TRBV5-4	TRBJ1-1	NA	NA	CASSLDSVMNTEAFF	TGTGCCAGCAGCTTGGACAGTGTAATGAACACTGAAGCTTTCTTT
TRBV10-3	TRBJ2-5	NA	NA	CAISESGGVPQYF	TGTGCCATCAGTGAGTCGGGCGGAGTACCCCAGTACTTC
TRBV30	TRBJ1-1	NA	NA	CAWKERRGTEAFF	TGTGCCTGGAAAGAAAGGAGGGGAACTGAAGCTTTCTTT
TRBV20-1	TRBJ2-5	NA	NA	CSAERETQYF	TGCAGTGCCGAAAGAGAGACCCAGTACTTC
TRBV7-9	TRBJ1-1	NA	NA	CATTGGIEAFF	TGTGCGACCACTGGGGGGATTGAAGCTTTCTTT
TRBV5-6	TRBJ2-5	TRBD2	NA	CASRRENQETQYF	TGTGCCAGCAGGCGGGAGAACCAAGAGACCCAGTACTTC
TRBV6-5	TRBJ2-5	TRBD1	NA	CASSPQGARETQYF	TGTGCCAGCAGTCCCCAGGGGGCGAGAGAGACCCAGTACTTC
TRBV25-1	TRBJ1-1	NA	NA	CASSPSWGTEAFF	TGTGCCAGCAGTCCCTCCTGGGGTACTGAAGCTTTCTTT
TRBV14	TRBJ2-7	NA	NA	CASSQVAEQYF	TGTGCCAGCAGCCAAGTGGCGGAGCAGTACTTC
TRBV2	TRBJ2-3	TRBD2	few	CASRGLAGAPDTQYF	TGTGCCAGCAGGGGTCTAGCGGGGGCCCCAGATACGCAGTATTTT
TRBV20-1	TRBJ2-3	NA	NA	CSARIDTQYF	TGCAGTGCTAGGATAGATACGCAGTATTTT
TRBV29-1	TRBJ2-5	TRBD2	few	CSVLLAGGKGGQYF	TGCAGCGTTTTGCTAGCGGGCGGTAAAGGGGGCCAGTACTTC
TRBV6-5	TRBJ1-5	TRBD1	once	CASSGTGGGQPQHF	TGTGCCAGCAGTGGGACAGGGGGCGGGCAGCCCCAGCATTTT
TRBV7-2	TRBJ2-1	TRBD2	few	CASSPTSGGGNNEQFF	TGTGCCAGCAGCCCGACTAGCGGGGGGGGCAACAATGAGCAGTTCTTC
TRBV11-2	TRBJ2-7	TRBD2	NA	CASSSRTSGGGEQYF	TGTGCCAGCAGCTCCCGGACTAGCGGGGGCGGGGAGCAGTACTTC
TRBV5-6	TRBJ2-3	NA	NA	CASSQIHSLDTQYF	TGTGCCAGCAGCCAAATACATTCGTTGGATACGCAGTATTTT
TRBV30	TRBJ2-1	TRBD2	NA	CAWTQLAGPFNEQFF	TGTGCCTGGACCCAACTAGCGGGGCCCTTTAATGAGCAGTTCTTC
TRBV30	TRBJ2-3	NA	NA	CAWRRREDTQYF	TGTGCCTGGAGACGCAGGGAAGATACGCAGTATTTT
TRBV18	TRBJ1-1	NA	NA	CASSPSLGWTEAFF	TGTGCCAGCTCACCGTCGCTAGGGTGGACTGAAGCTTTCTTT
TRBV19	TRBJ2-6	NA	NA	CASSATGSGANVLTF	TGTGCCAGTAGTGCCACAGGGAGTGGGGCCAACGTCCTGACTTTC
TRBV29-1	TRBJ2-7	TRBD1	NA	CSVSPGTGGYEQYF	TGCAGCGTGTCTCCCGGGACAGGGGGCTACGAGCAGTACTTC
TRBV9	TRBJ2-2	NA	NA	CASSVDPGRNTGELFF	TGTGCCAGCAGCGTAGACCCGGGGAGGAACACCGGGGAGCTGTTTTTT
TRBV29-1	TRBJ2-6	NA	few	CSVEGGSGANVLTF	TGCAGCGTTGAAGGGGGCTCTGGGGCCAACGTCCTGACTTTC
TRBV7-2	TRBJ2-7	NA	few	CASSLSPSIYEQYF	TGTGCCAGCAGCTTATCCCCCAGTATTTACGAGCAGTACTTC
TRBV7-8	TRBJ2-1	NA	few	CASSYRGLGSYNEQFF	TGTGCCAGCAGTTATCGGGGATTAGGCTCCTACAATGAGCAGTTCTTC
TRBV14	TRBJ2-5	NA	NA	CASGKETQYF	TGTGCCAGCGGCAAAGAGACCCAGTACTTC
TRBV14	TRBJ2-1	TRBD1	NA	CASSQGTGSFVLLEQFF	TGTGCCAGCAGCCAAGGGACAGGGAGTTTCGTCTTGCTTGAGCAGTTCTTC
TRBV10-3	TRBJ2-7	NA	NA	CAISESGVREYF	TGTGCCATCAGTGAGTCAGGGGTCCGGGAGTACTTC
TRBV30	TRBJ2-3	TRBD1	NA	CAWGDRGHTDTQYF	TGTGCCTGGGGAGACAGGGGGCACACAGATACGCAGTATTTT
TRBV11-2	TRBJ2-4	TRBD1	once	CASSILGTVQYF	TGTGCCAGCAGCATCCTAGGGACAGTTCAGTACTTC
TRBV25-1	TRBJ2-3	NA	NA	CASSEYPDQFTDTQYF	TGTGCCAGCAGTGAATACCCGGACCAGTTCACAGATACGCAGTATTTT
TRBV29-1	TRBJ2-3	NA	few	CSVKGLADTQYF	TGCAGCGTAAAGGGCCTGGCGGATACGCAGTATTTT
TRBV2	TRBJ2-5	NA	few	CASSGGGPQYF	TGTGCCAGCAGTGGCGGCGGGCCCCAGTACTTC
TRBV30	TRBJ2-3	TRBD1	NA	CASGQGSTDTQYF	TGTGCCTCGGGACAGGGTAGCACAGATACGCAGTATTTT
TRBV27	TRBJ2-1	NA	NA	CASSLKYRAINEQFF	TGTGCCAGCAGTTTAAAATACAGGGCTATCAATGAGCAGTTCTTC
TRBV2	TRBJ1-3	NA	NA	CASRASSGVGNTIYF	TGTGCCAGCAGGGCCTCCTCCGGGGTTGGAAACACCATATATTTT
TRBV6-6	TRBJ2-1	NA	NA	CASSPGLDDEQFF	TGTGCCAGCAGTCCGGGACTTGACGATGAGCAGTTCTTC
TRBV2	TRBJ2-5	TRBD1	few	CASSYGQALQETQYF	TGTGCCAGCAGTTACGGACAGGCCCTCCAAGAGACCCAGTACTTC
TRBV4-3	TRBJ1-1	NA	NA	CASSPSGNTEAFF	TGCGCCAGCAGCCCTAGTGGGAACACTGAAGCTTTCTTT
TRBV9	TRBJ1-6	NA	few	CASSVDDRNSPLHF	TGTGCCAGCAGCGTAGACGACCGAAATTCACCCCTCCACTTT
TRBV25-1	TRBJ1-2	NA	NA	CASSELGTVNYGYTF	TGTGCCAGCAGTGAACTGGGCACCGTTAACTATGGCTACACCTTC
TRBV5-6	TRBJ2-5	TRBD1	NA	CASSLGNRGRETQYF	TGTGCCAGCAGCTTGGGGAACAGGGGGCGCGAGACCCAGTACTTC
TRBV29-1	TRBJ2-7	NA	NA	CSVKTGTSDSYEQYF	TGCAGCGTCAAAACCGGGACTTCAGACTCCTACGAGCAGTACTTC
TRBV4-3	TRBJ1-2	NA	NA	CASSPGRAAGYTF	TGCGCCAGCAGCCCCGGTAGGGCCGCTGGCTACACCTTC
TRBV28	TRBJ2-3	TRBD2	NA	CASSRLAGLFGGTDTQYF	TGTGCCAGCAGTCGACTAGCGGGGCTCTTCGGAGGCACAGATACGCAGTATTTT